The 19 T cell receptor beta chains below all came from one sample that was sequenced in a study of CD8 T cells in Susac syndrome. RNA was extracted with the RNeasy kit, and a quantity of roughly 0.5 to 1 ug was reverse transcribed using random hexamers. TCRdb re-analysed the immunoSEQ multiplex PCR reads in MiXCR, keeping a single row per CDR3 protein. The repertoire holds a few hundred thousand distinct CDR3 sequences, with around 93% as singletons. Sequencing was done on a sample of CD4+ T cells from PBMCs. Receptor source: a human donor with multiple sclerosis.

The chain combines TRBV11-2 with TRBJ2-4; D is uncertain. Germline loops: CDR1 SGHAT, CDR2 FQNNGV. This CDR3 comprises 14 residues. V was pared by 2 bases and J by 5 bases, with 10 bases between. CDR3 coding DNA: TGTGCCAGCAGCTTAATCGGCCAAGAAAACATTCAGTACTTC. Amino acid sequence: CASSLIGQENIQYF. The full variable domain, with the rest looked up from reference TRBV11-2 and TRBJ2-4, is EAGVAQSPRYKIIEKRQSVAFWCNPISGHATLYWYQQILGQGPKLLIQFQNNGVVDDSQLPKDRFSAERLKGVDSTLKIQPAKLEDSAVYLCASSLIGQENIQYFGAGTRLSVL.

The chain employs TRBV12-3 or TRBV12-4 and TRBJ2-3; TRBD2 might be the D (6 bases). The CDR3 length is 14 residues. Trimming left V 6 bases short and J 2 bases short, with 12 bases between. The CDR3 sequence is CASSHGGPTDTQYF. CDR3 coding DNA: TGTGCCAGCAGCCACGGGGGTCCCACAGATACGCAGTATTTT.

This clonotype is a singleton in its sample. CDR3 sequence (DNA): TGTGCCAGCAGCGACCCCCTGGACTATCGTGGCGAAAACGAGCAGTACGTC. Its protein is CASSDPLDYRGENEQYV. V and J are TRBV6-1 and TRBJ2-7, with TRBD2 as a possible D gene (6 bases). Trimming shortened V by 6 bases and J by 5 bases, and 26 bases separated the two germline ends. In germline, CDR1 is MNHNS, CDR2 SASEGT. This CDR3 has 17 residues.

The CDR3 spells CASSPWGALTDEQFF. The DNA of the CDR3 is TGTGCCAGCAGCCCATGGGGGGCGCTTACAGATGAGCAGTTCTTC. The chain employs TRBV27 and TRBJ2-1; D tentatively fits TRBD1 or TRBD2 (6 bases each). With 6 bases removed from V and 8 bases from J, the gap between germline ends came to 20 bases. CDR3 length: 15 amino acids. The germline gives CDR1 MNHEY, CDR2 SMNVEV (reference sequence).

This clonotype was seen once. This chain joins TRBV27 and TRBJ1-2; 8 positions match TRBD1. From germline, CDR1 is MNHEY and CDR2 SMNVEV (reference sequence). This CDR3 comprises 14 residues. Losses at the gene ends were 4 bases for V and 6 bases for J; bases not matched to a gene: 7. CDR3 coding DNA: TGTGCCAGCAGTTACGGCAGGGGGCATAATGGCTACACCTTC. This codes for CASSYGRGHNGYTF.

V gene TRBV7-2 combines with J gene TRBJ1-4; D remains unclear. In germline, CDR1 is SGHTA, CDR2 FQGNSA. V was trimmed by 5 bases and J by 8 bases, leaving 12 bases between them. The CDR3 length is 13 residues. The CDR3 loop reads CASSDGQREKLFF. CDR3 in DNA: TGTGCCAGCAGCGATGGGCAAAGGGAAAAACTGTTTTTT.

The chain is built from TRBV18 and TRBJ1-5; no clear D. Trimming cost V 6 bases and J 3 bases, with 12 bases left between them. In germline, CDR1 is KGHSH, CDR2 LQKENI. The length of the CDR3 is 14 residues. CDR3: CASSTTSLNQPQHF. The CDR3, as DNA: TGTGCCAGCTCCACCACGTCTCTCAATCAGCCCCAGCATTTT.

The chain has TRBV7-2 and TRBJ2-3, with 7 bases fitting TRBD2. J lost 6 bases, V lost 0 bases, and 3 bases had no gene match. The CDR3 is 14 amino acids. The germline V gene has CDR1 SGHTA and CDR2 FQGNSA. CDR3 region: CASSLARGRDTQYF. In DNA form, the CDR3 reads TGTGCCAGCAGCTTAGCGCGGGGGAGGGATACGCAGTATTTT.

In nucleotides, the CDR3 is TGTGCCAGCAGCTCGACAGGGAGTTACATGAACACTGAAGCTTTCTTT. As protein: CASSSTGSYMNTEAFF. The chain combines TRBV25-1 with TRBJ1-1; the match to TRBD1 covers 7 bases. Per germline, CDR1 MGHDK and CDR2 SYGVNS. The CDR3 consists of 16 residues. V trimming: 6 bases; J trimming: 0 bases; junction bases outside the gene matches: 10.

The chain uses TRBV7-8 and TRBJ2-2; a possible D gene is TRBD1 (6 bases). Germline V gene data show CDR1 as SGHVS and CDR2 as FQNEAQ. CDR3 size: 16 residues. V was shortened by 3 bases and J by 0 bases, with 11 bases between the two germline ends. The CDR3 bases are TGTGCCAGCAGCTTTAGGGACAACCCGAACACCGGGGAGCTGTTTTTT. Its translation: CASSFRDNPNTGELFF.

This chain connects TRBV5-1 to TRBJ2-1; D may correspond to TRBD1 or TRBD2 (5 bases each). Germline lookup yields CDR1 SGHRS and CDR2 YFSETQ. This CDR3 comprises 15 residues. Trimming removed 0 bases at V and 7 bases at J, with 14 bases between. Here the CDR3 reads CASSLEGVRENEQFF. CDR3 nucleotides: TGCGCCAGCAGCTTGGAAGGGGTAAGGGAGAATGAGCAGTTCTTC.

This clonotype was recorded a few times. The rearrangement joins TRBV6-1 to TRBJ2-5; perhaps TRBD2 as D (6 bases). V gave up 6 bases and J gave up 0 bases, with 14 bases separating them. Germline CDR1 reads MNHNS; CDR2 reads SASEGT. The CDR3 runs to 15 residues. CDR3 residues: CASSHPSGDQETQYF. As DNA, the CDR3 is TGTGCCAGCAGCCACCCCTCGGGGGACCAAGAGACCCAGTACTTC.

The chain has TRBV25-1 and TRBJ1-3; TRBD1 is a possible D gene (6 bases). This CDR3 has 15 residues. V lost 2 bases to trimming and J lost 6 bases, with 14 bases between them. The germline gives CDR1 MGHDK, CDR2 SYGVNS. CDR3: CASSEGTPVANTIYF. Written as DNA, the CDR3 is TGTGCCAGCAGTGAAGGGACACCGGTTGCAAACACCATATATTTT.

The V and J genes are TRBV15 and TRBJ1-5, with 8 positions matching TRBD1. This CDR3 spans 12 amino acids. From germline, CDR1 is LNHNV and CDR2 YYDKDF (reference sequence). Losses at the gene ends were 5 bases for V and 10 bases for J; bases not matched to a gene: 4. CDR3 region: CATSLGQEPQHF. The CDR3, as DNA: TGTGCCACCAGCCTGGGACAGGAACCCCAGCATTTT.

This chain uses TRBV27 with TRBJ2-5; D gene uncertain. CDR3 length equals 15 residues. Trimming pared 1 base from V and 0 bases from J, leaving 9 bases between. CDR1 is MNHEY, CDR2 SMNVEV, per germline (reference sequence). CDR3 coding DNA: TGTGCCAGCAGTTTATACGACGGAGACCAAGAGACCCAGTACTTC. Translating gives CASSLYDGDQETQYF.

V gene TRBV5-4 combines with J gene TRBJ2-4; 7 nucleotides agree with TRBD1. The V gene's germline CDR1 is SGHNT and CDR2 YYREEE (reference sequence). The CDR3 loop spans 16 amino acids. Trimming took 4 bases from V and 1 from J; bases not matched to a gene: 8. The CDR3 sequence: CASSGGQSTAKNIQYF. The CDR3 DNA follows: TGTGCCAGCAGCGGGGGACAGAGCACGGCCAAAAACATTCAGTACTTC. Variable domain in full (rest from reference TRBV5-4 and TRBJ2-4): ETGVTQSPTHLIKTRGQQVTLRCSSQSGHNTVSWYQQALGQGPQFIFQYYREEENGRGNFPPRFSGLQFPNYSSELNVNALELDDSALYLCASSGGQSTAKNIQYFGAGTRLSVL.

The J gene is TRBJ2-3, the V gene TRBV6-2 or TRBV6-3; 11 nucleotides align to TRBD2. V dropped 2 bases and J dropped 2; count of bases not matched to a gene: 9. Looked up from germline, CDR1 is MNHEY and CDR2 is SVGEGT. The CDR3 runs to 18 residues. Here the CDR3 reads CASSYPLLAGGDTDTQYF. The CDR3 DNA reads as TGTGCCAGCAGTTACCCCCTTCTAGCGGGGGGCGACACAGATACGCAGTATTTT.

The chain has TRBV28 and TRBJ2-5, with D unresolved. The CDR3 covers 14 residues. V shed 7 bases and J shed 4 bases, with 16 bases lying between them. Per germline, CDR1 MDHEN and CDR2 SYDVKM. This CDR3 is CASTPTALGETQYF. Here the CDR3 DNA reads TGTGCCAGCACCCCGACGGCTCTCGGAGAGACCCAGTACTTC.

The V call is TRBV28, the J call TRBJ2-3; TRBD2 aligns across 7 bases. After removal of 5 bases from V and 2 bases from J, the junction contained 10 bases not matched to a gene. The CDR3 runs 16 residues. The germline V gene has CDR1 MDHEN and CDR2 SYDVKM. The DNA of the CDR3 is TGTGCCAGCAGTCCAGCTAGCGGAGAGTACACAGATACGCAGTATTTT. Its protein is CASSPASGEYTDTQYF.